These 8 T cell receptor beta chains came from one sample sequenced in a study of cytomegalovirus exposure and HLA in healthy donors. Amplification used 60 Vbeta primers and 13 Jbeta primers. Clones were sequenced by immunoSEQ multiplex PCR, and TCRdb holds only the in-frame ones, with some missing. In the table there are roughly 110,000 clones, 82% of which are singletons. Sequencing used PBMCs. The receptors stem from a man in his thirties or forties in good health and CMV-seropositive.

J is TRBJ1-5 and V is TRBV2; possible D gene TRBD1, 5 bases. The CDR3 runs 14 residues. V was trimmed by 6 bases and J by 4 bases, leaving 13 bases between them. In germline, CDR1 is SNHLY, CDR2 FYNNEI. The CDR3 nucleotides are TGTGCCAGCAGGGGCGGGGCGGGGAATCAGCCCCAGCATTTT. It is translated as CASRGGAGNQPQHF.

CDR3 protein: CASSFSTGEQYF. The DNA of the CDR3 is TGTGCCAGCAGCTTTAGTACTGGCGAGCAGTACTTC. The J gene is TRBJ2-7, the V gene TRBV7-6; unclear D gene. The CDR3 consists of 12 residues. V gave up 3 bases and J gave up 6 bases, with 9 bases separating them. Germline V CDR1 and CDR2: SGHVS, FNYEAQ.

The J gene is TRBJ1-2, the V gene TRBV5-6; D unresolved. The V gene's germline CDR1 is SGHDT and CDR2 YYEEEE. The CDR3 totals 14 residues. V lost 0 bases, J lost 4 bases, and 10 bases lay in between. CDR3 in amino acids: CASSLGGKGYGYTF. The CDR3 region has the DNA TGTGCCAGCAGCTTGGGAGGGAAAGGCTATGGCTACACCTTC.

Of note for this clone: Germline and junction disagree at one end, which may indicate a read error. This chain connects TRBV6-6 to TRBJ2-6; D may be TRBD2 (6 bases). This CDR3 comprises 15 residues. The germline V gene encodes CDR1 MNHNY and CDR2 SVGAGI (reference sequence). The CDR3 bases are TGTGCCAGCAGTTACGGGGACTCTGGGGCCAACGGCCTGACTTTC. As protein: CASSYGDSGANGLTF.

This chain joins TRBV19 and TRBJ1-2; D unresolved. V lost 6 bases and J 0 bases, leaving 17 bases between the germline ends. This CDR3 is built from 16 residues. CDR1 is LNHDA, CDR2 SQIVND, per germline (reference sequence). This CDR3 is CASRPHGEDPNYGYTF. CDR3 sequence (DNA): TGTGCCAGTAGACCCCACGGGGAGGACCCTAACTATGGCTACACCTTC.

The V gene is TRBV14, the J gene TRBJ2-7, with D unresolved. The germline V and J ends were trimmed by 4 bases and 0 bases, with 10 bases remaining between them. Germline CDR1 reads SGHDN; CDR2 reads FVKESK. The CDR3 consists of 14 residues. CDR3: CASSLRQFSYEQYF. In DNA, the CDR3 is TGTGCCAGCAGCCTCAGGCAGTTCTCCTACGAGCAGTACTTC.

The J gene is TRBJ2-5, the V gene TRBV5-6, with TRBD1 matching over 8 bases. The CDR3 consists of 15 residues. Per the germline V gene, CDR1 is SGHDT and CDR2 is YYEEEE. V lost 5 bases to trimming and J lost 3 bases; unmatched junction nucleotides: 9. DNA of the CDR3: TGTGCCAGCAGTTACTCCGGGACAGGAAAAGAGACCCAGTACTTC. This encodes CASSYSGTGKETQYF.

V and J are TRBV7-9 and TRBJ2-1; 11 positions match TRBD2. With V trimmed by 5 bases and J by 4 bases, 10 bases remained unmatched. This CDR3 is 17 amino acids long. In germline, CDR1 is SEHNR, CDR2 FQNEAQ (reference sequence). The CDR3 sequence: CASSPEILAGGYNEQFF. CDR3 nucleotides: TGTGCCAGCAGCCCGGAGATTCTAGCGGGGGGTTACAATGAGCAGTTCTTC.